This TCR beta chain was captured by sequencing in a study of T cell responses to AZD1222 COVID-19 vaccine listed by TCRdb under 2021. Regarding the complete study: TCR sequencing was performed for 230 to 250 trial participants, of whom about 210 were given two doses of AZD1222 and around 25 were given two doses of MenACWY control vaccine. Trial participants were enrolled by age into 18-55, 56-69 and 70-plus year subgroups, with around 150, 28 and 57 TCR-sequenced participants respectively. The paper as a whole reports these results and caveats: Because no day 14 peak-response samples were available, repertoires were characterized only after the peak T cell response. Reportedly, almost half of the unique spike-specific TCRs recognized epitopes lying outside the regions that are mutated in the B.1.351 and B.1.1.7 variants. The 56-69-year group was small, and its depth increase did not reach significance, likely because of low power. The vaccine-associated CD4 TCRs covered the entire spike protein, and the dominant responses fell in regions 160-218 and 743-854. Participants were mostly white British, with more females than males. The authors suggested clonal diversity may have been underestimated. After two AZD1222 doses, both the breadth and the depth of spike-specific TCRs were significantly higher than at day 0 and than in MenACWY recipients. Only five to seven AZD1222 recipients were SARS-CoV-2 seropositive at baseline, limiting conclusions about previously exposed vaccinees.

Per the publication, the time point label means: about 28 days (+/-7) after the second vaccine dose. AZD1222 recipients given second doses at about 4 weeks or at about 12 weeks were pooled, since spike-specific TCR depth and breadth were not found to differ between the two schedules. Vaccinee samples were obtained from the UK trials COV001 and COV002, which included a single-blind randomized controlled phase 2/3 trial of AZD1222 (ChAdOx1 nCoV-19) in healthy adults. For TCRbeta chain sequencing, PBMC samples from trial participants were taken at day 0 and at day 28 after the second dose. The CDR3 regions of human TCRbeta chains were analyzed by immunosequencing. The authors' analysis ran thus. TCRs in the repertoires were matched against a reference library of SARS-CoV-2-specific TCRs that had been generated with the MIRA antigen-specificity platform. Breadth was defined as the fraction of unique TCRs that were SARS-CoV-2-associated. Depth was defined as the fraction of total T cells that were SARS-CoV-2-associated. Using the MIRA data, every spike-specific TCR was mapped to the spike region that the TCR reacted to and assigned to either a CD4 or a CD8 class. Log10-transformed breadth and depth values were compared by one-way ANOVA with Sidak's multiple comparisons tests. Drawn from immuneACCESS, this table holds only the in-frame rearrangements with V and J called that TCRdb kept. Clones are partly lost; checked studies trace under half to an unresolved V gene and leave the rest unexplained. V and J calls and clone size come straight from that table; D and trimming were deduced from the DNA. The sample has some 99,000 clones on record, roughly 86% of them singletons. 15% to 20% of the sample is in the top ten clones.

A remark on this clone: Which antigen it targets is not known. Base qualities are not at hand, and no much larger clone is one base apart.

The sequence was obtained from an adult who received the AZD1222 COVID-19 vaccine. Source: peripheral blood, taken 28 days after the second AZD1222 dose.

The CDR3 reads as follows: CASSFGLATYNEQFF. In nucleotide form, the sequence is TGTGCCAGCAGCTTCGGACTAGCGACCTACAATGAGCAGTTCTTC. This receptor chain uses TRBV7-3 and TRBJ2-1, and 9 bases in between align with TRBD2. For this chain, trimming is 3 bases at the V end and 2 bases at the J end, and the number of junction bases without a gene match is 2. The CDR3 runs 15 amino acids, cysteine and phenylalanine included. Only the CDR3 part of the read is kept: 45 bases, read in frame from the first base. Via the germline V gene, CDR1 is SGHTA and CDR2 FQGTGA.